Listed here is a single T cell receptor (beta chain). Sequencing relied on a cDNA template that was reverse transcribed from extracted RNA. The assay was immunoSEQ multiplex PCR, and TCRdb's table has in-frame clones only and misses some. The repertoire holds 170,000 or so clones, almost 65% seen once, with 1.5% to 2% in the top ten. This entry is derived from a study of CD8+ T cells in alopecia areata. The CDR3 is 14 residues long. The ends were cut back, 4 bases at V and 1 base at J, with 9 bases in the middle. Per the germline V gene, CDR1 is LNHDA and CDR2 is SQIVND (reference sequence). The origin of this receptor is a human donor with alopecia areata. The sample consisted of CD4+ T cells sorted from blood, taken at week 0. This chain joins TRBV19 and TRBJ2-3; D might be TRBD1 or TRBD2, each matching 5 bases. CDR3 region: CASSKGPRTDTQYF. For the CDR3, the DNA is TGTGCCAGTAGTAAGGGACCACGCACAGATACGCAGTATTTT. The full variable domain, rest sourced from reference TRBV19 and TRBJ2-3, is DGGITQSPKYLFRKEGQNVTLSCEQNLNHDAMYWYRQDPGQGLRLIYYSQIVNDFQKGDIAEGYSVSREKKESFPLTVTSAQKNPTAFYLCASSKGPRTDTQYFGPGTRLTVL.